This T cell receptor (beta chain) stems from a study of cytomegalovirus exposure and HLA in healthy donors. Study-wide context: Some 80 million unique TCRs from HLA-typed donors were held in an early data release. Regarding the study as a whole: CMV antigen specificity was confirmed in vitro for a few CMV-associated chains. Apparent HLA restriction characterized most CMV-associated TCR beta chains in a later analysis.

Germline assignment: CDR1 SEHNR and CDR2 FQNEAQ (reference sequence). The CDR3 totals 15 residues. This clone was picked up one time. No antigen is known for it. At one boundary the junction diverges from the germline segment, which might be a read error. Both 60 Vbeta primers and 13 Jbeta primers went into the PCR. Generated by immunoSEQ multiplex PCR, the TCRdb table keeps only in-frame clones and is missing some. The table records about 120,000 clones, about four fifths of them present only once. What was sequenced was PBMCs. This rearrangement joins TRBV7-9 to TRBJ2-7, with D hard to call. The receptor comes from a man between 25 and 39 years old in good health and CMV-seropositive. CDR3 coding DNA: TGTTCCAGCAGCTCCCCTCCGACTGGGTTACACGAGCAGTACTTC. Its translation is CSSSSPPTGLHEQYF.